This TCR beta chain was sequenced for a study of blood T cell repertoires in COVID-19. Overall study context: Sources were T cells, B-cell-depleted T cells, or PBMCs; the material itself was cDNA or gDNA.

The sample holds many counts of this clone. Trimming left V 5 bases short and J 6 bases short, with 17 bases between. From germline, CDR1 is SQVTM and CDR2 ANQGSEA. The CDR3 extends over 14 amino acids. Clones were sequenced by immunoSEQ multiplex PCR, and TCRdb holds only the in-frame ones, with some missing. The sample includes a few hundred thousand clones, approximately 90% of them seen just once. The TCR comes from a young woman in a cohort exposed to, infected with or recovered from COVID-19 (not recorded which). Material: PBMCs or T cells enriched from blood (not recorded which). The V and J genes are TRBV29-1 and TRBJ2-1; a weak D match, TRBD2 (6 bases). For the CDR3, the DNA is TGCAGCGTTCCAACTAGCAAACGTCGCAATGAGCAGTTCTTC. Amino acids: CSVPTSKRRNEQFF.